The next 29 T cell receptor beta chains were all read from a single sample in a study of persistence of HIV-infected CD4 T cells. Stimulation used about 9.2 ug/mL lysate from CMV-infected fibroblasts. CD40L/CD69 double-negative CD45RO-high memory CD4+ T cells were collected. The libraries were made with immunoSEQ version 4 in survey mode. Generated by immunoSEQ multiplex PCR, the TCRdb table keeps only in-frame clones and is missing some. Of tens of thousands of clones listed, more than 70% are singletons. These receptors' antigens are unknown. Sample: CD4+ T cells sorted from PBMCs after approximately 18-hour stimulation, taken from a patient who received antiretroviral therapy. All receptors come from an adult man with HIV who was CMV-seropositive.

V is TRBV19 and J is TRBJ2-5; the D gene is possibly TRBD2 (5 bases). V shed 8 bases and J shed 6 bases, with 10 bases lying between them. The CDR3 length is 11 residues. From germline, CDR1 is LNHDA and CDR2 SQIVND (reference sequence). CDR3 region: CASGNGKTQYF. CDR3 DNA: TGTGCCAGTGGAAACGGGAAGACCCAGTACTTC.

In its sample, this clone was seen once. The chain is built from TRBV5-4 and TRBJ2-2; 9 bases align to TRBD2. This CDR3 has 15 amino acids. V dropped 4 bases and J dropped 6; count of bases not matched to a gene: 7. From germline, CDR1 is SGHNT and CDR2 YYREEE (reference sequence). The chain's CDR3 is CASSRGGAGAGELFF. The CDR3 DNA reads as TGTGCCAGCAGCCGCGGGGGGGCCGGGGCCGGGGAGCTGTTTTTT.

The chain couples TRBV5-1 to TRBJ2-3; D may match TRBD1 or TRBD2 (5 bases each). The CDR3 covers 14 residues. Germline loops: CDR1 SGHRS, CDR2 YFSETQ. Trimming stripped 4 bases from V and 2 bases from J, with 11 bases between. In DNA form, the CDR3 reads TGCGCCAGCAGCAGGGCAGGGACCACAGATACGCAGTATTTT. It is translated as CASSRAGTTDTQYF.

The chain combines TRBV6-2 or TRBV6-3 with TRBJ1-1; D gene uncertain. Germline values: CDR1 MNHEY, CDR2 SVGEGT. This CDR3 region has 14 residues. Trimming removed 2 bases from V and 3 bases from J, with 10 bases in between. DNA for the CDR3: TGTGCCAGCAGTTACGAGAAAGTCGACACTGAAGCTTTCTTT. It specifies CASSYEKVDTEAFF.

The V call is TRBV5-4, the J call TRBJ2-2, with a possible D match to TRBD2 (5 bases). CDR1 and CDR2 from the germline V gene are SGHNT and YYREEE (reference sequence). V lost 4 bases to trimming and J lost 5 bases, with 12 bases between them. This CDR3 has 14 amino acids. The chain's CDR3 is CASSQSSGTGELFF. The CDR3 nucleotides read TGTGCCAGCAGCCAATCCTCGGGGACCGGGGAGCTGTTTTTT.

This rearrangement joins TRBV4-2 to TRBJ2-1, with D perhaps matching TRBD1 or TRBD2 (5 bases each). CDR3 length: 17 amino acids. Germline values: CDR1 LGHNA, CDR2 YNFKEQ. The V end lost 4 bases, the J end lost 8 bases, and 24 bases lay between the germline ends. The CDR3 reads CASSPPRGQGDSYEQFF. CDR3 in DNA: TGTGCCAGCAGCCCGCCCCGAGGGCAGGGAGATTCGTATGAGCAGTTCTTC.

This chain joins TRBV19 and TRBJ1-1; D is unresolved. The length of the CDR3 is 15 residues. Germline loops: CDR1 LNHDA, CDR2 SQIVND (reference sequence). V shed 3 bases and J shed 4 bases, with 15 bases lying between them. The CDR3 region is CASSMWGQPGTEAFF. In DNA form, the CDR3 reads TGTGCCAGTAGTATGTGGGGTCAGCCGGGCACTGAAGCTTTCTTT.

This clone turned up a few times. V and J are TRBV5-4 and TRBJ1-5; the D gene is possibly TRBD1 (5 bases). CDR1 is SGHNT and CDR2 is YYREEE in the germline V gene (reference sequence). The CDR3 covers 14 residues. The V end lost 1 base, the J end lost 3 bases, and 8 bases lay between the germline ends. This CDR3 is CASSLKGPNQPQHF. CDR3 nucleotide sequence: TGTGCCAGCAGCTTGAAGGGGCCCAATCAGCCCCAGCATTTT.

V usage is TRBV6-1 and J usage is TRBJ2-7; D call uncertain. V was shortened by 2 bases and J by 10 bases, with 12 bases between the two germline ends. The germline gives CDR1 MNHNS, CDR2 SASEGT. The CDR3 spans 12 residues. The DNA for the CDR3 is TGTGCCAGCAGTGAAATTTACGGGTCCCAGTACTTC. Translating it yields CASSEIYGSQYF.

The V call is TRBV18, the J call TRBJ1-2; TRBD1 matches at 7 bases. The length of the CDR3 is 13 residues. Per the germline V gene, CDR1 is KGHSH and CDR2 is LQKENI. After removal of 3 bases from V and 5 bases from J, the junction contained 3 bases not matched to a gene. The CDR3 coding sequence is TGTGCCAGCTCACCCGGGACAGCTTATGGCTACACCTTC. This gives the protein CASSPGTAYGYTF.

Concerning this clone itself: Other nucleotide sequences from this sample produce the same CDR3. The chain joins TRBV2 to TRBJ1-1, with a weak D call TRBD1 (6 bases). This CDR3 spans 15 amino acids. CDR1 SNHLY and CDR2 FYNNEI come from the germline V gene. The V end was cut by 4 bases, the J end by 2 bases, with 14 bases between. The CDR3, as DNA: TGTGCCAGCAGTGGGCGGGACAACTTTAACACTGAAGCTTTCTTT. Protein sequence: CASSGRDNFNTEAFF.

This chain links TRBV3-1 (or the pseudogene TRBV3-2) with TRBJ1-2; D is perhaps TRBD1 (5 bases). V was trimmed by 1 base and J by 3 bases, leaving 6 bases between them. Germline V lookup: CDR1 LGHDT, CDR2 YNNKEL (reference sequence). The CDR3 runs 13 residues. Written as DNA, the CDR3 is TGTGCCAGCAGCCAAGGGGGGTACTATGGCTACACCTTC. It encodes CASSQGGYYGYTF.

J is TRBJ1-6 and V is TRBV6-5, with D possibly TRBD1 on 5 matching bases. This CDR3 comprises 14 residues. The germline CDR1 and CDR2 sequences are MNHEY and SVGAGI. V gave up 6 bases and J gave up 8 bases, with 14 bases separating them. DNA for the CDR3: TGTGCCAGCAGCCCCGAAGGGGCGGATTCACCCCTCCACTTT. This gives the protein CASSPEGADSPLHF.

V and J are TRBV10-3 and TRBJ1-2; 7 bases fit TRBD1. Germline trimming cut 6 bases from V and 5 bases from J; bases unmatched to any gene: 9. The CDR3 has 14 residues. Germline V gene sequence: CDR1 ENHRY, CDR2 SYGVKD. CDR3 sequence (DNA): TGTGCCATCAGGTCGACAGGGCCTAGGTATGGCTACACCTTC. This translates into CAIRSTGPRYGYTF.

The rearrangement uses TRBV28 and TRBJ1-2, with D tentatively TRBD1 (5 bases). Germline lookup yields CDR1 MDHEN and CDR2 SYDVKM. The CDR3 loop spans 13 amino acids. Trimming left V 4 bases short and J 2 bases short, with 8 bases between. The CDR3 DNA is TGTGCCAGCAGTTCCGGGGGGAACTATGGCTACACCTTC. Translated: CASSSGGNYGYTF.

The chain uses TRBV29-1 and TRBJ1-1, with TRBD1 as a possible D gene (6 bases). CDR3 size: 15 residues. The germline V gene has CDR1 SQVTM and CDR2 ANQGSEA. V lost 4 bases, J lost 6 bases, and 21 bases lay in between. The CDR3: CSVVGGQGNLAEAFF. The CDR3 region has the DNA TGCAGCGTTGTTGGGGGGCAGGGAAATCTCGCTGAAGCTTTCTTT. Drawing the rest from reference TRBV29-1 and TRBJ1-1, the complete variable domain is SAVISQKPSRDICQRGTSLTIQCQVDSQVTMMFWYRQQPGQSLTLIATANQGSEATYESGFVIDKFPISRPNLTFSTLTVSNMSPEDSSIYLCSVVGGQGNLAEAFFGQGTRLTVV.

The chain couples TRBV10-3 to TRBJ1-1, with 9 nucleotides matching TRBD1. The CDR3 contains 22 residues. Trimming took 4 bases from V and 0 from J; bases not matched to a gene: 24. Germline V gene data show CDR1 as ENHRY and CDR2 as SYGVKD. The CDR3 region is CAISAHTGQGSTRANMNTEAFF. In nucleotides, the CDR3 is TGTGCCATCAGTGCGCATACCGGACAGGGGTCTACCCGAGCTAATATGAACACTGAAGCTTTCTTT.

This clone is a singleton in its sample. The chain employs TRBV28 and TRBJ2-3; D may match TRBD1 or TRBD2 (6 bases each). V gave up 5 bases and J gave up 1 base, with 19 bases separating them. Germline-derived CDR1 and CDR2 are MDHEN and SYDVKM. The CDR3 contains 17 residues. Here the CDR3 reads CASSARGWGQGTDTQYF. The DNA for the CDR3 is TGTGCCAGCAGTGCGCGGGGCTGGGGGCAAGGCACAGATACGCAGTATTTT.

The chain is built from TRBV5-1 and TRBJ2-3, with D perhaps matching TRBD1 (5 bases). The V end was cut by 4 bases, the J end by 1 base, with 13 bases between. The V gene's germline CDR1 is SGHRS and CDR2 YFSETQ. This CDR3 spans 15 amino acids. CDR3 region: CASSPLGAGTDTQYF. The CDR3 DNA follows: TGCGCCAGCAGCCCGCTAGGGGCTGGCACAGATACGCAGTATTTT. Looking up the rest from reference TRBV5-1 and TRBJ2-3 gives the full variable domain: KAGVTQTPRYLIKTRGQQVTLSCSPISGHRSVSWYQQTPGQGLQFLFEYFSETQRNKGNFPGRFSGRQFSNSRSEMNVSTLELGDSALYLCASSPLGAGTDTQYFGPGTRLTVL.

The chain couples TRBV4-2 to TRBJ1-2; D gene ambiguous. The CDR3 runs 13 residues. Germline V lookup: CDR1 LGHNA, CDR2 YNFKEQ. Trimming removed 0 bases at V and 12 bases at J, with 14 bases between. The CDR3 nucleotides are TGTGCCAGCAGCCAAGATGGCAGGACCCGGCACACCTTC. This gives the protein CASSQDGRTRHTF.

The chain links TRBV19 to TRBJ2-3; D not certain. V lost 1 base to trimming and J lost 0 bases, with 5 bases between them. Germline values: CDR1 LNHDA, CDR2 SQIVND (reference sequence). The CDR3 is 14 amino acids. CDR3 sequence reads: CASSIGASTDTQYF. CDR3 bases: TGTGCCAGTAGTATAGGGGCTAGCACAGATACGCAGTATTTT. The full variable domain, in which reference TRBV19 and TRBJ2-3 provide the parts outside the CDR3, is DGGITQSPKYLFRKEGQNVTLSCEQNLNHDAMYWYRQDPGQGLRLIYYSQIVNDFQKGDIAEGYSVSREKKESFPLTVTSAQKNPTAFYLCASSIGASTDTQYFGPGTRLTVL.

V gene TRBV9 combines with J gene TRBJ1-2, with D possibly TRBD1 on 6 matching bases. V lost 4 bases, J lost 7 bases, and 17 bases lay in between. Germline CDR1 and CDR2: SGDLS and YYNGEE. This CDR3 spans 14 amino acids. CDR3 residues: CASSPLGGNAGYTF. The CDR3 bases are TGTGCCAGCAGCCCCTTGGGGGGCAATGCTGGCTACACCTTC.

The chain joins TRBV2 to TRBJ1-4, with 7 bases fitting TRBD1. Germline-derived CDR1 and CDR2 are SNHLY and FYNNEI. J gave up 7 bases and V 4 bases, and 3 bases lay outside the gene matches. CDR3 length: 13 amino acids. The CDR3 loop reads CASSGQGVEKLFF. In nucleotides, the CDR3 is TGTGCCAGCAGTGGACAGGGAGTTGAAAAACTGTTTTTT.

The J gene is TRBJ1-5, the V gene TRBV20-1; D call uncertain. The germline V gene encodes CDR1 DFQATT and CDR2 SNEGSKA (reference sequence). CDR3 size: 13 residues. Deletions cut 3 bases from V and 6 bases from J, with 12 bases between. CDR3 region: CSASMEGSQPQHF. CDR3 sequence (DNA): TGCAGTGCTAGTATGGAGGGCAGTCAGCCCCAGCATTTT.

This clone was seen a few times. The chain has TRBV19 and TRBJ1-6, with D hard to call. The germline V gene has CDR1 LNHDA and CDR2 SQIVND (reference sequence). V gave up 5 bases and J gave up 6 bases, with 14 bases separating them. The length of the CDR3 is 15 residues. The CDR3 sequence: CASSPRVEGNSPLHF. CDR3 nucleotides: TGTGCCAGTAGTCCGAGGGTTGAGGGTAATTCACCCCTCCACTTT.

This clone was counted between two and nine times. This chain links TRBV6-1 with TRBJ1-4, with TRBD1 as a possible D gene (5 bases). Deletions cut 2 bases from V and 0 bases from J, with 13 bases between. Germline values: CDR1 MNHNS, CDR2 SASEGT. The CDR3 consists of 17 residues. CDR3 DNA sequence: TGTGCCAGCAGTGAACACAGGAGTTATGCAACTAATGAAAAACTGTTTTTT. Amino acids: CASSEHRSYATNEKLFF.

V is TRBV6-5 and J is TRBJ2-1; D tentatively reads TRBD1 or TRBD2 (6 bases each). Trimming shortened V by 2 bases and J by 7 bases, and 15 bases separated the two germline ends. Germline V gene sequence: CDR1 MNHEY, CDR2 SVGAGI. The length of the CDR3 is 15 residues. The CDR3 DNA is TGTGCCAGCAGTTACGGTCGATGGGGGGCGAATGAGCAGTTCTTC. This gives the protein CASSYGRWGANEQFF.

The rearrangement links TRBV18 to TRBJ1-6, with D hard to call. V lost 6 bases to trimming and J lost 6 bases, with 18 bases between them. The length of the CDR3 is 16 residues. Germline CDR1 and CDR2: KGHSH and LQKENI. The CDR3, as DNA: TGTGCCAGCTCCACCGAGTCCGGGTCGGTTAATTCACCCCTCCACTTT. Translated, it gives CASSTESGSVNSPLHF.

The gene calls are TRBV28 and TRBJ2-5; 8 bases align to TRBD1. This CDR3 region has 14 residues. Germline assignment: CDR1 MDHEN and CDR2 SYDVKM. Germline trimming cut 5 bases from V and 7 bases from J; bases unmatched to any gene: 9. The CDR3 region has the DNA TGTGCCAGCAGTCCGGGACAGGCCCTCCGGACCCAGTACTTC. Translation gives CASSPGQALRTQYF.